Described below is a single TCR beta chain sequence and its context. Its target is unknown. These data originate in a study of cytomegalovirus exposure and HLA in healthy donors. Study-wide results and caveats: Accurate HLA-A and HLA-B prediction from TCR beta sequences was reported for most subjects. Upon later analysis, HLA-associated TCR beta chains proved more clonally expanded than other, equally common chains. Cytomegalovirus-associated TCR beta chains were listed, numbering roughly 150. Solely CMV serostatus was available to characterize immune exposure.

Germline CDR1 and CDR2: LGHNA and YSLEER. The CDR3 sequence is 15 residues long. Trimming removed 4 bases at V and 0 bases at J, with 10 bases between. The PCR contained 60 Vbeta and 13 Jbeta primers. Assay used: immunoSEQ multiplex PCR; TCRdb lists only in-frame clones, some missing. Of about 110,000 clones listed, around four fifths are singletons. Sequenced input: PBMCs. J is TRBJ2-1 and V is TRBV4-3; D unclear. This TCR was recovered from a woman aged 45 to 65 in good health and CMV-seropositive. The CDR3 coding sequence is TGCGCCAGCAGCCGCACGTCGAGCTCCTACAATGAGCAGTTCTTC. Protein sequence: CASSRTSSSYNEQFF.